One sample yielded the 8 T cell receptor beta chains listed below, sequenced in a study of chemoradiotherapy in HPV16-positive cancers. Repertoires were generated with immunoSEQ multiplex PCR, while TCRdb's copy carries only in-frame clones and drops some. The table shows under 5,500 clones, with roughly nine tenths occurring only once. Sequenced here: tumor tissue, sampled from a patient who underwent chemoradiotherapy. The receptors shown here come from a human donor with HPV-associated anogenital cancer.

The rearrangement uses TRBV5-4 and TRBJ2-3; 8 bases line up with TRBD1. The CDR3 spans 15 residues. Trimming cost V 5 bases and J 2 bases; bases outside gene matches: 7. Germline lookup yields CDR1 SGHNT and CDR2 YYREEE (reference sequence). CDR3 sequence reads: CASRKGQGATDTQYF. In DNA form, the CDR3 reads TGTGCCAGCAGAAAGGGGCAGGGGGCCACAGATACGCAGTATTTT.

The chain combines TRBV6-1 with TRBJ1-4, with D hard to call. Trimming stripped 1 base from V and 7 bases from J, with 13 bases between. The CDR3 is made up of 15 amino acids. Germline CDR1 reads MNHNS; CDR2 reads SASEGT. DNA of the CDR3: TGTGCCAGCAGTGAAGGAACCAGACTGTTTGAAAAACTGTTTTTT. It encodes CASSEGTRLFEKLFF.

The rearrangement uses TRBV10-3 and TRBJ1-5, with a tentative D call TRBD1 (6 bases). Trimming removed 2 bases from V and 5 bases from J, with 19 bases in between. The CDR3 length is 17 residues. Germline values: CDR1 ENHRY, CDR2 SYGVKD. The CDR3 bases are TGTGCCATCAGTGAGCCGAAAGGGGGGGTGAAGGATCAGCCCCAGCATTTT. It specifies CAISEPKGGVKDQPQHF.

As to this clone: This sample includes further DNA sequences coding for the same CDR3. This rearrangement joins TRBV6-5 to TRBJ2-6; D is perhaps TRBD1 (6 bases). The CDR3 length is 16 residues. Per the germline V gene, CDR1 is MNHEY and CDR2 is SVGAGI. The germline V and J ends were trimmed by 0 bases and 2 bases, with 8 bases remaining between them. This CDR3 is CASSYSGGAGANVLTF. CDR3 in DNA: TGTGCCAGCAGTTACTCAGGGGGAGCTGGGGCCAACGTCCTGACTTTC.

The chain is built from TRBV11-2 and TRBJ2-1, with TRBD2 as a possible D gene (5 bases). This CDR3 contains 14 residues. The V gene lost 4 bases and the J gene lost 1 base, with 8 bases spanning the gap. In germline, CDR1 is SGHAT, CDR2 FQNNGV. The CDR3 region is CASSSVASYNEQFF. The CDR3 region has the DNA TGTGCCAGCAGCTCTGTAGCGTCCTACAATGAGCAGTTCTTC.

In this sample, this clone turned up once. V and J are TRBV28 and TRBJ2-7; D not certain. Germline values: CDR1 MDHEN, CDR2 SYDVKM. The CDR3 is made up of 17 amino acids. The V gene lost 2 bases and the J gene lost 3 bases, with 20 bases spanning the gap. As DNA, the CDR3 is TGTGCCAGCAGTTTACAACCTTTTTGGAGCCGCAGCTACGAGCAGTACTTC. As protein: CASSLQPFWSRSYEQYF. Drawing the rest from reference TRBV28 and TRBJ2-7, the complete variable domain is DVKVTQSSRYLVKRTGEKVFLECVQDMDHENMFWYRQDPGLGLRLIYFSYDVKMKEKGDIPEGYSVSREKKERFSLILESASTNQTSMYLCASSLQPFWSRSYEQYFGPGTRLTVT.

The chain couples TRBV30 to TRBJ2-1; D remains ambiguous. Trimming removed 5 bases from V and 2 bases from J, with 10 bases in between. The CDR3 has 13 residues. From germline, CDR1 is GTSNPN and CDR2 SVGIG (reference sequence). For the CDR3, the DNA is TGTGCCTGGGGTAGACCTACCTACAATGAGCAGTTCTTC. Protein sequence: CAWGRPTYNEQFF.

This clone was detected once. The chain links TRBV27 to TRBJ1-3; D is unclear. The CDR3 runs 15 residues. The germline V gene has CDR1 MNHEY and CDR2 SMNVEV (reference sequence). V was clipped by 5 bases and J by 0 bases, with 11 bases between them. The CDR3: CASSPRLISGNTIYF. The DNA for the CDR3 is TGTGCCAGCAGTCCTCGGCTGATCTCTGGAAACACCATATATTTT.